The 2 T cell receptor beta chains in this list originate from one sample, sequenced in a study of blood T cell repertoires in COVID-19. Sequenced by immunoSEQ multiplex PCR; TCRdb stores in-frame clones only, minus some. This sample carries 250,000 or so clones, more than 80% of them seen once, and the ten largest clones take over 4%. The material sequenced was PBMCs or T cells enriched from blood (not recorded which). The receptors derive from a woman in her twenties or thirties with acute COVID-19.

V usage is TRBV6-2 or TRBV6-3 and J usage is TRBJ2-2; TRBD2 matches 10 bases. This CDR3 is 16 amino acids long. Unmatched junction bases numbered 7, after V lost 6 bases and J lost 3 bases. Germline V CDR1 and CDR2: MNHEY, SVGEGT. The CDR3 loop is CASSRFLAGDTGELFF. CDR3 bases: TGTGCCAGCAGCCGCTTCCTAGCGGGGGACACCGGGGAGCTGTTTTTT.

This sequence joins TRBV28 and TRBJ1-4; D is undetermined. The CDR3 sequence is 16 residues long. V was trimmed by 8 bases and J by 3 bases, leaving 19 bases between them. Germline CDR1 MDHEN, CDR2 SYDVKM. CDR3: CASDRGGGYANEKLFF. In DNA, the CDR3 is TGTGCCAGCGACCGTGGAGGAGGGTACGCTAATGAAAAACTGTTTTTT.